This is a list of T cell receptor beta chains from one sample in a study of shared clonotypes between healthy human individuals. Produced via immunoSEQ multiplex PCR; TCRdb's table is partial and in-frame only. This table has fewer than 3 million clones, just under 95% appearing once. The sequencing sample was made of naive CD4+ T cells from PBMCs. Source of these receptors: a man between 18 and 35 years old in good health. Some clones in this sample may be carry-over from other donors' samples. The conserved cysteine and the conserved F or W are not part of the CDR3 here. Clone size is stated in some rows and not others, as once, few, many or a class when expanded.

v_call,cdr3_length,clone_size,cdr3_aa
TRBV11-2,11,once,ASSLVRGIEQF
TRBV4-3,11,.,ASSDDRIYGYT
TRBV5-1,13,.,ASSLAGRSTDTQY
TRBV6-5,13,.,ASSFRRSARNEQF
TRBV6-4,11,.,ASSARQVYGYT
TRBV19,13,once,ASSIDLTRRNTQY
TRBV21-1,20,.,ASSKWPLRTGHTFSGANVLT
TRBV6-5,14,.,ASSYLRGGSKNIQY
TRBV5-1,10,few,ASSLSTDTQY
TRBV28,15,.,ASSSGGRGSTNTEAF
TRBV7-8,13,.,ASSFRDGRSNEQF
TRBV28,11,once,ASGAGEGEKLF
TRBV28,12,.,ASEPTTRSYEQY
TRBV9,16,.,ASSSPPNAAGVRDTQY
TRBV5-4,13,.,ASSTTGQGTGELF
TRBV5-4,13,.,ASSEGRAGGYEQY
TRBV7-2,15,.,ASTLGQGGRGNQPQH
TRBV28,14,.,ASRTGGLSSYNEQF
TRBV18,14,.,ASSLLAGASYNEQF
TRBV29-1,11,.,SAPGTGYYGYT
TRBV4-2,12,.,ASSQMTGSEGYT
TRBV15,14,.,ATSRDPERRVNEQF
TRBV7-3,12,.,ASSLGLRADTQY
TRBV2,15,.,ASRRLAGGPSTGELF
TRBV6-5,11,.,ASSYRWEDTQY
TRBV10-3,12,.,AISPGQGNTEAF
TRBV29-1,11,.,SARARAGAEAF
TRBV29-1,9,once,SVARSHEQY
TRBV19,13,once,ASSTRTVEIYEQY
TRBV2,13,.,ASTGGLGVRNEQF
TRBV2,13,.,ASSGRDTAGYEQY
TRBV7-3,11,.,ASSVEGRETQY
TRBV7-3,14,once,ASSLRDSGGTGELF
TRBV25-1,11,few,ASSEVAGYGYT
TRBV14,12,.,ASSQSGAGNIQY